This entry features one T cell receptor beta chain sequence. In the authors' workflow: By means of reference gene primer amplification, nucleated cell counts were estimated. Data came from immunoSEQ multiplex PCR; TCRdb stores just in-frame clones and leaves some out. V, J and clone size reflect that table, while D and trimming were determined from the DNA. The repertoire consists of around 72,000 clones, with roughly 86% occurring once and the leading ten covering more than 25%. This CDR3 has 17 residues. Germline CDR1 is SSHAT and CDR2 is FNYEAQ (reference sequence). J gave up 4 bases and V 2 bases, and 11 bases lay outside the gene matches. These data come from a study of blood T cell repertoires in COVID-19. About the study: Sites in the United States, Italy and Spain provided acute and convalescent COVID-19 samples.

The sample was peripheral blood. This TCR came from a man in his forties or fifties with acute or convalescent COVID-19. The chain links TRBV7-7 to TRBJ2-5; 9 nucleotides line up with TRBD1. CDR3 DNA: TGTGCCAGCAGCTTAACGACGGACAGGGGCATAGGAGAGACCCAGTACTTC. Its protein is CASSLTTDRGIGETQYF.